This T cell receptor beta chain was recovered during a study of CD8 T cells in ankylosing spondylitis. TCRdb recomputed calls from the 5' RACE reads with MiXCR, one row per CDR3 protein. The data show about 210,000 distinct CDR3 sequences, 6% to 8.5% seen once. V was pared by 3 bases and J by 8 bases, with 17 bases between. Looked up from germline, CDR1 is SGHDT and CDR2 is YYEEEE. CDR3 length equals 14 residues. Points from the study as a whole: Among TCR beta sequences, a motif of roughly 8 highly homologous variants appeared characteristic of ankylosing spondylitis blood. Enrichment of disease-linked clones was reportedly significant in matched ankylosing spondylitis synovial fluid.

As for this clonotype: The antigen remains undetermined.

Sequencing was performed on blood, either unsorted or a sorted T cell fraction (not recorded which). V gene TRBV5-6 combines with J gene TRBJ1-2; D gene unclear. The clonotype was recovered from a male donor with ankylosing spondylitis. CDR3 sequence: CASSYGVQGGGYTF. The CDR3 coding sequence is TGTGCCAGCAGCTATGGGGTCCAAGGAGGAGGCTACACCTTC.